Listed below are T cell receptor beta chains from one sample, sequenced in a study of OX40 agonist ivuxolimab in advanced cancers. The data were produced by immunoSEQ multiplex PCR, yet TCRdb's version contains in-frame clones alone and is incomplete. The data contain about 50,000 clones, roughly 90% of them singletons. This specimen was CD4+ or CD8+ T cells sorted from blood, taken in a trial of the OX40 agonist ivuxolimab. The origin of the receptors is an adult with an advanced solid tumor such as melanoma, head and neck, liver or kidney cancer. Both conserved end residues are part of each CDR3. D genes are given only for firm matches. The listing skips clone size in some rows; elsewhere it reads once, few, many or a size class.

DNA,CDR3,V,J,D,size
TGTGCCAGCAGTTCAGGAAACAATGAGCAGTTCTTC,CASSSGNNEQFF,TRBV6-5,TRBJ2-1,.,.
TGTGCCAGCAGTCCAACGACTGTGAACACTGAAGCTTTCTTT,CASSPTTVNTEAFF,TRBV28,TRBJ1-1,.,.
TGTGCCAGCAGTTTAGGACAGAACACTGAAGCTTTCTTT,CASSLGQNTEAFF,TRBV28,TRBJ1-1,.,medium-sized
TGTGCCAGCAGTTCTCGGGGGCGGCGGGACACTGAAGCTTTCTTT,CASSSRGRRDTEAFF,TRBV6-5,TRBJ1-1,.,.
TGTGCCATCAGGGAAGGTGGGGGCACCCCTGAAGCTTTCTTT,CAIREGGGTPEAFF,TRBV10-3,TRBJ1-1,.,.
TGCGCCAGCAGTCACCCAGTCGACAGCCTTACAGAGACCCAGTACTTC,CASSHPVDSLTETQYF,TRBV23-1,TRBJ2-5,.,.
TGTGCCAGCAGCTTTTCCGACAGGGGGGGAGAGACCCAGTACTTC,CASSFSDRGGETQYF,TRBV7-7,TRBJ2-5,TRBD1,.
TGTGCCAGCAGCTTTGAGGGACATCTCAAGGGGCAGTTCTTC,CASSFEGHLKGQFF,TRBV6-1,TRBJ2-1,.,.
TGTGCCTGGAGTGTCGTAGCCGGCACTGAAGCTTTCTTT,CAWSVVAGTEAFF,TRBV30,TRBJ1-1,.,.
TGTGCCAGCAGTTTAGGAGGGGGCGGACGGCAGCCCCAGCATTTT,CASSLGGGGRQPQHF,TRBV28,TRBJ1-5,TRBD1,.
TGTGCCAGCAGTTTGAACTCAGACAGTTTCTCCTACGAGCAGTACTTC,CASSLNSDSFSYEQYF,TRBV6-5,TRBJ2-7,.,once
TGTGCCAGCAGCTTTCGGGACAGGGGAATCTACGAGCAGTACTTC,CASSFRDRGIYEQYF,TRBV5-5,TRBJ2-7,TRBD1,.
TGTGCCAGCAGCGTCGGGACAGCCACAGATACGCAGTATTTT,CASSVGTATDTQYF,TRBV5-4,TRBJ2-3,TRBD1,.
TGTGCCAGCAGTTTCCAGGGCAGCAATCAGCCCCAGCATTTT,CASSFQGSNQPQHF,TRBV28,TRBJ1-5,.,medium-sized
TGTGCCAGCAGTGAAGCGGGGGACGAGCAGTACTTC,CASSEAGDEQYF,TRBV6-1,TRBJ2-7,.,.
TGTGCCAGCAGCTCAGGCCGGGACACAGACTACGAGCAGTACTTC,CASSSGRDTDYEQYF,TRBV7-3,TRBJ2-7,.,once
TGTGCCTGGAGTGTAGGACTAGGAGGTGAGCAGTTCTTC,CAWSVGLGGEQFF,TRBV30,TRBJ2-1,TRBD2,once
TGTGCCAGTAGTATCGGCCCTCTCTCCGACTATGGCTACACCTTC,CASSIGPLSDYGYTF,TRBV19,TRBJ1-2,.,.
TGTGCCAGCGATCTAGCCGGACAGGTCGGCCTGGGCGGGGAGCTGTTTTTT,CASDLAGQVGLGGELFF,TRBV7-9,TRBJ2-2,TRBD1,.
TGTGCCAGCTCATACGGGGGCGGGAGGGAGACCCAGTACTTC,CASSYGGGRETQYF,TRBV19,TRBJ2-5,TRBD2,.
TGTGCCAGCAGCTTAGGCGGGGCCCCCAATGAGCAGTTCTTC,CASSLGGAPNEQFF,TRBV7-9,TRBJ2-1,.,.
TGCGCCAGCAGCCAAGTCGTCCTTACAGGGGTGAACACTGAAGCTTTCTTT,CASSQVVLTGVNTEAFF,TRBV4-1,TRBJ1-1,TRBD1,.
TGTGCCATACTAGGTGGGGGAGAGCTGTTTTTT,CAILGGGELFF,TRBV6-6,TRBJ2-2,.,few
TGCGCCAGCAGCCAAGATAGCTCTAGCACAGATACGCAGTATTTT,CASSQDSSSTDTQYF,TRBV4-1,TRBJ2-3,.,few
TGTGCCATCAGTGAGTCCGACTGGACCGCGAACACCGGGGAGCTGTTTTTT,CAISESDWTANTGELFF,TRBV10-3,TRBJ2-2,.,.
TGCAGCGTTGTTTGGGTCACCGGGGAGCTGTTTTTT,CSVVWVTGELFF,TRBV29-1,TRBJ2-2,.,.
TGTGCCAGCAGTTTAAAGACAGGGGGCAGGTATGGCTACACCTTC,CASSLKTGGRYGYTF,TRBV27,TRBJ1-2,TRBD1,few
TGCGCCAGCAGCCAAGATATTAAGTACACTGAAGCTTTCTTT,CASSQDIKYTEAFF,TRBV4-1,TRBJ1-1,.,.
TGCGCCAGCAGCCAAGTTGGTCTAGCGAGCGCGCAGTATTTT,CASSQVGLASAQYF,TRBV4-1,TRBJ2-3,.,.
TGTGCCAGCAGCTTGGACCGTACAAACTATGGCTACACCTTC,CASSLDRTNYGYTF,TRBV5-6,TRBJ1-2,.,.
TGTGCCAGCAGAGGGGGGGCGACCTACGAGCAGTACTTC,CASRGGATYEQYF,TRBV2,TRBJ2-7,.,.
TGCGCCAGCAGCCTCGTCGGTTCAGATACGCAGTATTTT,CASSLVGSDTQYF,TRBV5-1,TRBJ2-3,.,.
TGTGCCAGCAGCTTGGGTCAATCCGGAAACACCATATATTTT,CASSLGQSGNTIYF,TRBV5-6,TRBJ1-3,.,.
TGTGCCAGCAGCTCCTTCACAAGTCGGACAGCCCAAGAGACCCAGTACTTC,CASSSFTSRTAQETQYF,TRBV5-4,TRBJ2-5,.,.
TGTGCCAGCAGTTCTGGGACTAGCGGGAGTGGGACCCAGTACTTC,CASSSGTSGSGTQYF,TRBV9,TRBJ2-5,TRBD2,.
TGTGCCAGCAGATCCACCGGCGGGAACACTGAAGCTTTCTTT,CASRSTGGNTEAFF,TRBV7-9,TRBJ1-1,.,.
TGTGCCAGCAGTGACTCGACTGAATTCGGGGTTTATGGCTACACCTTC,CASSDSTEFGVYGYTF,TRBV6-4,TRBJ1-2,.,.
TGTGCCAGCAGTTTAGGGGGACCTAATGAAAAACTGTTTTTT,CASSLGGPNEKLFF,TRBV27,TRBJ1-4,.,.
TGCGCCAGCAGCTGGTCGACAGGAACCGGAAACACCATATATTTT,CASSWSTGTGNTIYF,TRBV5-1,TRBJ1-3,.,.
TGTGCCAGCACCTGGGTAGCGGAGCGCACAGATACGCAGTATTTT,CASTWVAERTDTQYF,TRBV27,TRBJ2-3,.,.
TGTGCCAGCAGCTTGTGGCCTGAAGCTTTCTTT,CASSLWPEAFF,TRBV5-8,TRBJ1-1,.,.
TGTGCCAGCAGTCATCTCTTGAGGGTGAACACTGAAGCTTTCTTT,CASSHLLRVNTEAFF,TRBV7-8,TRBJ1-1,.,.
TGTGCCAGCAGTTACGGGGGCTATGGCTACACCTTC,CASSYGGYGYTF,TRBV6-5,TRBJ1-2,.,.
TGTGCCAGTAGTGCTGGATTTGGAGCTTTCTTT,CASSAGFGAFF,TRBV19,TRBJ1-1,.,.
TGTGCCAGCAGCTTTTTGGCCAAAGGACAGGGCTCCTACGAGCAGTACTTC,CASSFLAKGQGSYEQYF,TRBV7-8,TRBJ2-7,TRBD1,.
TGCAGCGTTGAAGATCTAGCGGGAGGCTTTCGGGAGACCCAGTACTTC,CSVEDLAGGFRETQYF,TRBV29-1,TRBJ2-5,TRBD2,.
TGTGCCAGCAGCTTTTGGAACTACGAGCAGTACTTC,CASSFWNYEQYF,TRBV13,TRBJ2-7,.,.
TGCGCCAGCAGCTTGGGTCTTGGCAGGGGGCCCCTCACAGATACGCAGTATTTT,CASSLGLGRGPLTDTQYF,TRBV5-1,TRBJ2-3,TRBD1,.
TGCGCCAGCAGCTTCCCGGGTACCACCTACGAGCAGTACTTC,CASSFPGTTYEQYF,TRBV5-1,TRBJ2-7,.,.
TGTGCCAGCAGCGACGGGACAGATAGTGGCTACACCTTC,CASSDGTDSGYTF,TRBV7-3,TRBJ1-2,TRBD1,.